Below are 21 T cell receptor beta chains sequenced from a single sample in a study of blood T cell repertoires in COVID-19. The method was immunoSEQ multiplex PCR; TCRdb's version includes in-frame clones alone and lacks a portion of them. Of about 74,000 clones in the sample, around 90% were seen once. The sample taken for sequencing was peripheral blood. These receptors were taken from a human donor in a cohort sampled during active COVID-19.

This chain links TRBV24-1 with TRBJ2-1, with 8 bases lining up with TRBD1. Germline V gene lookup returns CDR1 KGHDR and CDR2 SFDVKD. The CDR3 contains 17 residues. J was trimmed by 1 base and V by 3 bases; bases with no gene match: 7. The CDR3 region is CATSDPRTGSSYNEQFF. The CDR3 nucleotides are TGTGCCACCAGTGATCCGAGGACAGGGAGTTCCTACAATGAGCAGTTCTTC.

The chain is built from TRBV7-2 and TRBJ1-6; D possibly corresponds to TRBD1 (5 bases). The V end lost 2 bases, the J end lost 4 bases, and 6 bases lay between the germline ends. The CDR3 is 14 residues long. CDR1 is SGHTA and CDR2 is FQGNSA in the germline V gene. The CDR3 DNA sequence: TGTGCCAGCAGCTTACGGGGGTATAATTCACCCCTCCACTTT. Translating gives CASSLRGYNSPLHF.

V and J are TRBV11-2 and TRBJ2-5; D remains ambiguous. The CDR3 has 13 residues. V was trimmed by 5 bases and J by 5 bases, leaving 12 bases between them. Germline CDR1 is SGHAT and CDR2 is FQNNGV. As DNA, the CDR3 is TGTGCCAGCAGCGGCAGTTTCTCGGAGACCCAGTACTTC. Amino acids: CASSGSFSETQYF.

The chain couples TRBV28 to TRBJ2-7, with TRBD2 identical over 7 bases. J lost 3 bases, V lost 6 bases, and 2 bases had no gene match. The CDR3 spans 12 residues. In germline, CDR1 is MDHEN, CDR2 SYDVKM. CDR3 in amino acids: CASSSGDYEQYF. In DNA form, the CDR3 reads TGTGCCAGCAGCAGCGGGGACTACGAGCAGTACTTC.

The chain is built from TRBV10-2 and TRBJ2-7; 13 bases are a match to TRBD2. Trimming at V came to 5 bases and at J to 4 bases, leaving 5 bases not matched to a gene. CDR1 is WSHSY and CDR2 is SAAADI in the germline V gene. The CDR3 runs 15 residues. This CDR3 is CASSYGLAGDYEQYF. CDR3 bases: TGCGCCAGCAGTTACGGACTAGCGGGAGATTACGAGCAGTACTTC.

The CDR3 sequence is CASSVEGAQWGNEQFF. The CDR3 DNA reads TGTGCCAGCAGCGTAGAGGGGGCCCAGTGGGGCAATGAGCAGTTCTTC. This rearrangement joins TRBV9 to TRBJ2-1; 7 nucleotides align to TRBD1. The CDR3 has 16 residues. Germline V lookup: CDR1 SGDLS, CDR2 YYNGEE. J was trimmed by 6 bases and V by 0 bases; bases with no gene match: 9.

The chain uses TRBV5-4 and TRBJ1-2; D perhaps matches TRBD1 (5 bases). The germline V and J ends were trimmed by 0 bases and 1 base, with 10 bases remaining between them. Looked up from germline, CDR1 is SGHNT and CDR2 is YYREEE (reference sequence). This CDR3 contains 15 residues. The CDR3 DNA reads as TGTGCCAGCAGCTTGGGTGGCCAGGGTAACTATGGCTACACCTTC. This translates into CASSLGGQGNYGYTF.

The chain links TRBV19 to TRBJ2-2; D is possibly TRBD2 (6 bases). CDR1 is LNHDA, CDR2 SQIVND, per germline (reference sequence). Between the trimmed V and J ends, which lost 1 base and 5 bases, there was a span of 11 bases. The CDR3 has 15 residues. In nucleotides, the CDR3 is TGTGCCAGTAGTATAGGGGCAGGGACTACCGGGGAGCTGTTTTTT. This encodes CASSIGAGTTGELFF.

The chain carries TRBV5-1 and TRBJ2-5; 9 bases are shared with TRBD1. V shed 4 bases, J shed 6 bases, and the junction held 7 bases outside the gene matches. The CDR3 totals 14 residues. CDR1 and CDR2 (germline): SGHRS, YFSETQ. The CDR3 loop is CASSPGQGGQTQYF. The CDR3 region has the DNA TGCGCCAGCAGCCCGGGACAGGGAGGACAGACCCAGTACTTC.

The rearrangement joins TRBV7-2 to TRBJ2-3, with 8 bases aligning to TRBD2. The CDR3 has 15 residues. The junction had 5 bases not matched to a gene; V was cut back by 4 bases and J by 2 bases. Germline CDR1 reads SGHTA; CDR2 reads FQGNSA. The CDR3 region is CASSSLAGLTDTQYF. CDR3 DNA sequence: TGTGCCAGCAGCTCCCTAGCGGGTCTCACAGATACGCAGTATTTT.

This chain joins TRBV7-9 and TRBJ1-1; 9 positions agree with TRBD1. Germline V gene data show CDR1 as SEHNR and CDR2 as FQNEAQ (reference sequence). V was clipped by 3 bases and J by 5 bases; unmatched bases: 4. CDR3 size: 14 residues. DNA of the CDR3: TGTGCCAGCAGCTTTACAGGGGGCGGGACTGAAGCTTTCTTT. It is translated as CASSFTGGGTEAFF. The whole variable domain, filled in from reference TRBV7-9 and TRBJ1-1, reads DTGVSQNPRHKITKRGQNVTFRCDPISEHNRLYWYRQTLGQGPEFLTYFQNEAQLEKSRLLSDRFSAERPKGSFSTLEIQRTEQGDSAMYLCASSFTGGGTEAFFGQGTRLTVV.

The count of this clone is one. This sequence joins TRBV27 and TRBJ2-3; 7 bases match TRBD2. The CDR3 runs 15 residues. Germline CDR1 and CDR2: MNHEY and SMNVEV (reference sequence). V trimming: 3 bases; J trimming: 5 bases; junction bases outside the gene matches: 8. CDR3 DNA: TGTGCCAGCAGTTTGATGGCGGGAGTAGTAGATACGCAGTATTTT. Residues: CASSLMAGVVDTQYF.

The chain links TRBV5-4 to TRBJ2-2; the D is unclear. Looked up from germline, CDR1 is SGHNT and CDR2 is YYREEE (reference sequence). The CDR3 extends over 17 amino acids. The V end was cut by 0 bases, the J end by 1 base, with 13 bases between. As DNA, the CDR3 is TGTGCCAGCAGCTTGGCCGACACGCCAGGGAACACCGGGGAGCTGTTTTTT. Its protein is CASSLADTPGNTGELFF.

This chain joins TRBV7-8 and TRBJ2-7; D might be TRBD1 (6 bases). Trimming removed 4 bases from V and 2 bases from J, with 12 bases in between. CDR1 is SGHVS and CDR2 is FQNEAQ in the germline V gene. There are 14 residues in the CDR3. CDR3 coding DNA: TGTGCCAGCAGCTCCGACAGGAATGCCTACGAGCAGTACTTC. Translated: CASSSDRNAYEQYF.

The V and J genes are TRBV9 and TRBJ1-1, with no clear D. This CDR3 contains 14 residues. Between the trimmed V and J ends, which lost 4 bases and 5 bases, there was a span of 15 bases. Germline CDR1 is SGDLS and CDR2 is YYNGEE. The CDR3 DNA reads TGTGCCAGCAGCACCCAATGGGGAGGTACTGAAGCTTTCTTT. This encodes CASSTQWGGTEAFF.

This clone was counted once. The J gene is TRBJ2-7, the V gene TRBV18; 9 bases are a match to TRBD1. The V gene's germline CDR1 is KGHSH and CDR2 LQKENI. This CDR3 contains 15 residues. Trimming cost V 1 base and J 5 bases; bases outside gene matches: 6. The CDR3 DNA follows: TGTGCCAGCTCACCACGGGACAGGGTGTTCAACGAGCAGTACTTC. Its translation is CASSPRDRVFNEQYF. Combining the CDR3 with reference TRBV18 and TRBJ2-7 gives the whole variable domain NAGVMQNPRHLVRRRGQEARLRCSPMKGHSHVYWYRQLPEEGLKFMVYLQKENIIDESGMPKERFSAEFPKEGPSILRIQQVVRGDSAAYFCASSPRDRVFNEQYFGPGTRLTVT.

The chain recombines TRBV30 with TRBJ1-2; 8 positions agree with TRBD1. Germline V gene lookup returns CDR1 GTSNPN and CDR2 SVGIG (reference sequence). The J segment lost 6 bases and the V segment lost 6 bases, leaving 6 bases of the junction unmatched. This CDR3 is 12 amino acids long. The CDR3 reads CACQQGGDGYTF. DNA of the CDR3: TGTGCCTGCCAACAGGGGGGGGATGGCTACACCTTC.

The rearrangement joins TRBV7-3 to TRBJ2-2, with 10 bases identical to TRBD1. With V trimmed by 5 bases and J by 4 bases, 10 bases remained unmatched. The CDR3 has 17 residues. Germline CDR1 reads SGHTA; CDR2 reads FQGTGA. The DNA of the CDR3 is TGTGCCAGCAGCCTACAGGGACAGGGGCTAAGCACCGGGGAGCTGTTTTTT. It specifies CASSLQGQGLSTGELFF.

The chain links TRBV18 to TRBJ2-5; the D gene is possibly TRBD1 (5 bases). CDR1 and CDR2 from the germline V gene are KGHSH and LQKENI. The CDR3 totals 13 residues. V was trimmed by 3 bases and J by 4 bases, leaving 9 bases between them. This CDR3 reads CASSPRQGETQYF. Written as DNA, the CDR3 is TGTGCCAGCTCACCTCGGCAGGGAGAGACCCAGTACTTC.

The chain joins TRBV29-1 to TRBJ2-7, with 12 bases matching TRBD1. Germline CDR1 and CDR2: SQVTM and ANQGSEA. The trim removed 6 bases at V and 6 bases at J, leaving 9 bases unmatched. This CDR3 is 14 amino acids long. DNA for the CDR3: TGCAGCGTGGCCTCCGGGACAGGGGGCGCCGAGCAGTACTTC. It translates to CSVASGTGGAEQYF.

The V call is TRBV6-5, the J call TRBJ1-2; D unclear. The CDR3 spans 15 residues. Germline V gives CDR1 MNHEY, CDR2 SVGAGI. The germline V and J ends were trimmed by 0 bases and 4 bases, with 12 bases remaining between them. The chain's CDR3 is CASSYSSEGFYGYTF. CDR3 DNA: TGTGCCAGCAGTTACTCGAGTGAGGGATTCTATGGCTACACCTTC.